Here is one T cell receptor (beta chain) with its context. Germline CDR1 and CDR2: SGDLS and YYNGEE. Trimming took 0 bases from V and 4 from J, leaving 11 bases between them. The CDR3 totals 15 residues. The method was immunoSEQ multiplex PCR; TCRdb's version includes in-frame clones alone and lacks a portion of them. Here the sample spans approximately 130,000 clones, around 83% being singletons. These data come from a study of blood T cell repertoires in COVID-19. The sequence came from a man aged 25 to 40 who had recovered from COVID-19. This sequence joins TRBV9 and TRBJ2-1, with D maybe TRBD2 (6 bases). Sequencing was carried out using PBMCs or T cells enriched from blood (not recorded which). The CDR3: CASSVDGTYYNEQFF. Here the CDR3 DNA reads TGTGCCAGCAGCGTAGACGGGACTTATTACAATGAGCAGTTCTTC.